The 2 T cell receptor beta chains below were found in one sample sequenced in a study of blood T cell repertoires in COVID-19. TCRdb keeps only in-frame clones here, not all; method: immunoSEQ multiplex PCR. The profile shows over 400,000 clones, around 85% of them singletons. Sequencing was done on a sample of peripheral blood. The receptors come from a human donor in a cohort sampled during active COVID-19.

The gene calls are TRBV7-2 and TRBJ2-5, with 8 bases matching TRBD2. Unmatched junction bases numbered 2, after V lost 1 base and J lost 1 base. Germline V CDR1 and CDR2: SGHTA, FQGNSA. The CDR3 totals 15 residues. The CDR3 DNA reads TGTGCCAGCAGCTTAGGCGGGGGGATCCAAGAGACCCAGTACTTC. This encodes CASSLGGGIQETQYF.

The chain joins TRBV18 to TRBJ2-1, with D tentatively TRBD1 (6 bases). Trimming removed 4 bases from V and 8 bases from J, with 18 bases in between. This CDR3 spans 15 amino acids. Per the germline V gene, CDR1 is KGHSH and CDR2 is LQKENI. The CDR3 coding sequence is TGTGCCAGCTCACTCTCGGGCAGGGGCAGGGATGAGCAGTTCTTC. Translated: CASSLSGRGRDEQFF.